This is a list of T cell receptor beta chains from one sample in a study of blood T cell repertoires in COVID-19. Here immunoSEQ multiplex PCR was the method, and the copy in TCRdb shows in-frame clones only, minus some. The table lists approximately 150,000 clones, approximately 86% of them singletons. Sequencing input: peripheral blood. All receptors derive from a man aged 70 or older with acute or convalescent COVID-19. Both conserved end residues are part of each CDR3. D genes are given only for firm matches. Size values are once, few and many counts, or a class for expanded clones, and some rows have none.

NA	TRBV18	TRBD1	TRBJ2-7	TGTGCCAGCTCAACAGGGACAGGCTACGAGCAGTACTTC	CASSTGTGYEQYF
NA	TRBV5-4	TRBD1	TRBJ2-5	TGTGCCAGCAGCTTGAAGGACAGGGATCAAGAGACCCAGTACTTC	CASSLKDRDQETQYF
NA	TRBV5-5	TRBD1	TRBJ1-2	TGTGCCAGCAGCTTGGCCCCCGGGACAGGGGGCGTTGGCTACACCTTC	CASSLAPGTGGVGYTF
NA	TRBV2	TRBD1	TRBJ2-5	TGTGCCAGCAGGACAGGGTGGGGGGAGACCCAGTACTTC	CASRTGWGETQYF
NA	TRBV28	TRBD1	TRBJ2-7	TGTGCCAGCAGTTTCCCTTCGACAGGGGCTTACGAGCAGTACTTC	CASSFPSTGAYEQYF
many	TRBV29-1	NA	TRBJ2-1	TGCAGCGTTGAAGAAGTCGGAGGTTTCAATGAGCAGTTCTTC	CSVEEVGGFNEQFF
NA	TRBV28	TRBD2	TRBJ2-7	TGTGCCATTGGGACTAGCGGGACCTACGAGCAGTACTTC	CAIGTSGTYEQYF
NA	TRBV6-5	TRBD2	TRBJ2-1	TGTGCCAGCATGGGACTAGCGGGATCTAATGAGCAGTTCTTC	CASMGLAGSNEQFF
NA	TRBV28	TRBD1	TRBJ1-6	TGTGCCAGCAGTTTAACAACAGGGGGGTATAATTCACCCCTCCACTTT	CASSLTTGGYNSPLHF
NA	TRBV3-1/TRBV3-2	NA	TRBJ2-5	TGTGCCAGCAGCCAGGCGGCATCTCAAGAGACCCAGTACTTC	CASSQAASQETQYF
once	TRBV28	TRBD2	TRBJ2-2	TGTGCCAGCAGGATAGCGGGAAGAGATACCGGGGAGCTGTTTTTT	CASRIAGRDTGELFF
NA	TRBV4-1	TRBD2	TRBJ2-5	TGCGCCAGCAGCCAAGAACTAGCGGGGAACCAAGGGGGGACCCAGTACTTC	CASSQELAGNQGGTQYF
NA	TRBV5-6	NA	TRBJ2-5	TGTGCCAGCAGCTGGAGACAGGAACACTACCAAGAGACCCAGTACTTC	CASSWRQEHYQETQYF
NA	TRBV6-5	TRBD1	TRBJ1-5	TGTGCCAGCAGGCCCTGGACAGGGAGGGAGCCCCAGCATTTT	CASRPWTGREPQHF
NA	TRBV27	NA	TRBJ1-6	TGTGCCAGCAGTACCCCGGGGGGCGATTCACCCCTCCACTTT	CASSTPGGDSPLHF
NA	TRBV6-6	NA	TRBJ1-1	TGTGCCAGCAGAATACAGGGTACCGTGATTAAAGCTTTCTTT	CASRIQGTVIKAFF
once	TRBV5-4	NA	TRBJ2-5	TGTGCCAGCAGCTTACCGGGAGCTAAAGAGACCCAGTACTTC	CASSLPGAKETQYF
NA	TRBV7-9	NA	TRBJ2-5	TGTGCCAGCAGCTTAGATCCTAGCCCCGGGGAGGCCCAGTACTTC	CASSLDPSPGEAQYF
once	TRBV19	TRBD2	TRBJ2-5	TGTGCCAGTAGACCCGGGACTAGCGGGGACCCCGAGACCCAGTACTTC	CASRPGTSGDPETQYF
NA	TRBV19	TRBD1	TRBJ1-5	TGTGCCAGTAGTAATGGGACAGGGAGGAGCAATCAGCCCCAGCATTTT	CASSNGTGRSNQPQHF
NA	TRBV7-8	NA	TRBJ2-1	TGTGCCAGCAGCCCGGTGCTGAACGAGCAGTTCTTC	CASSPVLNEQFF
NA	TRBV3-1/TRBV3-2	NA	TRBJ2-5	TGTGCCAGCAGCCAAGGAAACAGCCAAGAGACCCAGTACTTC	CASSQGNSQETQYF
NA	TRBV19	NA	TRBJ1-2	TGTGCCAGTAGTATTGAACAGGCTGCTAACTATGGCTACACCTTC	CASSIEQAANYGYTF
NA	TRBV19	TRBD2	TRBJ2-3	TGTGCCAGTAGTAGTGGAGTAGCGGGAGCTAGCACAGATACGCAGTATTTT	CASSSGVAGASTDTQYF
NA	TRBV5-6	NA	TRBJ1-1	TGTGCCAGCAGCTATACTTCAGGGGTGAAGAACACTGAAGCTTTCTTT	CASSYTSGVKNTEAFF
NA	TRBV5-8	TRBD1	TRBJ1-2	TGTGCCAGCAGCTTGGGGGACAGAGGTTTTGGCTACACCTTC	CASSLGDRGFGYTF
few	TRBV9	NA	TRBJ2-1	TGTGCCAGCAGCGTAGGGACCTTGGGGGCAAACGAGCAGTTCTTC	CASSVGTLGANEQFF
NA	TRBV6-5	TRBD1	TRBJ1-5	TGTGCCAGCTCCGGGACAGGGAATCAGCCCCAGCATTTT	CASSGTGNQPQHF
NA	TRBV7-2	TRBD1	TRBJ1-4	TGTGCCAGCAGCCCCGACAGGGGGGTTGAAAAACTGTTTTTT	CASSPDRGVEKLFF
NA	TRBV25-1	TRBD1	TRBJ2-6	TGTGCCAGCAGTGGGGTACAGGGGGAATACTCTGGGGCCAACGTCCTGACTTTC	CASSGVQGEYSGANVLTF
once	TRBV28	NA	TRBJ1-1	TGTGCCAGCAGGGGGCCCACTTCGAACACTGAAGCTTTCTTT	CASRGPTSNTEAFF
NA	TRBV30	NA	TRBJ2-7	TGTGCCTGGAGTAGGGGGGGAGCGTACTCCTACGAGCAGTACTTC	CAWSRGGAYSYEQYF
NA	TRBV5-4	TRBD1	TRBJ2-7	TGTGCCAGCAGCACGGAGGGACAGGGGGCTTTGCACGAGCAGTACTTC	CASSTEGQGALHEQYF
NA	TRBV5-6	NA	TRBJ2-2	TGTGCCAGCAGCTTGATTGGGGCCTGGGAGCTGTTTTTT	CASSLIGAWELFF
NA	TRBV7-9	NA	TRBJ2-2	TGTGCCAGCAGCTTATGGACCGGAGGGACCGGGGAGCTGTTTTTT	CASSLWTGGTGELFF
NA	TRBV19	TRBD2	TRBJ2-2	TGTGCCAGTAGTGTACTAGCGGCGAACACCGGGGAGCTGTTTTTT	CASSVLAANTGELFF
NA	TRBV5-1	NA	TRBJ2-7	TGCGCCAGCAGCTCCAACTACGAGCAGTACTTC	CASSSNYEQYF
NA	TRBV13	NA	TRBJ1-4	TGTGCCAGCAGCTTAACCGGGAGTAATGAAAAACTGTTTTTT	CASSLTGSNEKLFF
NA	TRBV15	TRBD1	TRBJ1-4	TGTGCCACCAGCAGAGGCCCGACAGGGGGGTCGGATGAAAAACTGTTTTTT	CATSRGPTGGSDEKLFF
NA	TRBV7-2	TRBD1	TRBJ1-1	TGTGCCAGCAGCTCGCGACAGGGCGCGAACACTGAAGCTTTCTTT	CASSSRQGANTEAFF
NA	TRBV11-2	NA	TRBJ2-5	TGTGCCAGCAGCTTAAACCCGGCGGGGGAGACCCAGTACTTC	CASSLNPAGETQYF
NA	TRBV10-3	TRBD2	TRBJ2-7	TGTGCCATCAGAGCTGATGGGACTAGCGGGAGTGTAAACGAGCAGTACTTC	CAIRADGTSGSVNEQYF
NA	TRBV7-2	TRBD1	TRBJ1-4	TGTGCCAGCAGCCCGGATGCGAACAGGGGTCTGGGCGAAAAACTGTTTTTT	CASSPDANRGLGEKLFF
NA	TRBV28	NA	TRBJ1-1	TGTGCCAGCAGTCCCGGGACTCTTGGGACTGAAGCTTTCTTT	CASSPGTLGTEAFF
NA	TRBV6-4	NA	TRBJ2-1	TGTGCCAGCAGTTGGGGAACCGTCGGGGATGAGCAGTTCTTC	CASSWGTVGDEQFF